A single sample is the source of the 32 T cell receptor beta chains below, sequenced in a study of Ad26.COV2.S vaccination and SARS-CoV-2 variants. Here immunoSEQ multiplex PCR was the method, and the copy in TCRdb shows in-frame clones only, minus some. The sample lists some 480,000 clones; approximately 90% were seen once. Treatment meaning: roughly 18 received Ad26.COV2.S at low or high dose, single or two shots; about five received placebo; per-sample allocation not given. Sampling was performed 63 days after the first vaccine or placebo injection. The sequencing used peripheral blood, collected in a trial of Ad26.COV2.S vaccine versus placebo. These receptors were taken from a person between 18 and 65 years old who received the Ad26.COV2.S COVID-19 vaccine or a placebo.

This chain uses TRBV6-5 with TRBJ2-3; 9 bases match TRBD1. CDR3 length: 15 amino acids. Germline V gene lookup returns CDR1 MNHEY and CDR2 SVGAGI. Trimming at V came to 2 bases and at J to 3 bases, leaving 3 bases not matched to a gene. The CDR3, as DNA: TGTGCCAGCAGTTACGGGACAGGGTGGACAGATACGCAGTATTTT. This translates into CASSYGTGWTDTQYF.

The chain employs TRBV5-1 and TRBJ2-3, with D hard to call. Between the trimmed V and J ends, which lost 4 bases and 2 bases, there was a span of 14 bases. Germline CDR1 and CDR2: SGHRS and YFSETQ. The CDR3 has 15 amino acids. The CDR3 spells CASSRLVPSTDTQYF. The DNA of the CDR3 is TGCGCCAGCAGCCGATTGGTGCCCTCCACAGATACGCAGTATTTT.

The chain links TRBV5-1 to TRBJ2-1, with 10 bases lining up with TRBD2. The CDR3 spans 14 residues. Looked up from germline, CDR1 is SGHRS and CDR2 is YFSETQ. J was trimmed by 6 bases and V by 4 bases; bases with no gene match: 4. The CDR3 nucleotides read TGCGCCAGCAGCGTAGCGGGAGGAGTCAATGAGCAGTTCTTC. Protein: CASSVAGGVNEQFF.

There are a few counts of this clone. The V call is TRBV19, the J call TRBJ2-2; TRBD1 agrees at 8 bases. Unmatched junction bases numbered 8, after V lost 7 bases and J lost 4 bases. Germline CDR1 LNHDA, CDR2 SQIVND (reference sequence). This CDR3 is 15 amino acids long. The CDR3 loop reads CASTRQGSGTGELFF. The CDR3 DNA is TGTGCCAGTACCCGACAGGGGTCGGGCACCGGGGAGCTGTTTTTT.

The genes are TRBV29-1 and TRBJ2-5; D gene ambiguous. Trimming took 3 bases from V and 7 from J, leaving 12 bases between them. Germline CDR1 and CDR2: SQVTM and ANQGSEA. The CDR3 covers 12 residues. The CDR3 spells CSVEIQSRTQYF. The CDR3 DNA is TGCAGCGTTGAGATCCAGAGTCGGACCCAGTACTTC.

This clone was found a few times. V and J are TRBV21-1 and TRBJ2-7; the table gives TRBD2 as D, unverified against the DNA. TRBV21-1 is an annotated pseudogene. The CDR3 length is 15 residues. The CDR3 loop reads CASTGTGVSSYEQYF. CDR3 in DNA: TGTGCCAGCACAGGGACTGGCGTCAGCTCCTACGAGCAGTACTTC.

The chain couples TRBV28 to TRBJ2-5; 11 bases are a match to TRBD1. Germline V gene sequence: CDR1 MDHEN, CDR2 SYDVKM. The V gene end was trimmed by 6 bases and the J gene end by 0 bases; junction bases not matched to a gene: 6. The CDR3 sequence is 16 residues long. CDR3 coding DNA: TGTGCCAGCAGCACCTCGGGACAGGGGGACCAAGAGACCCAGTACTTC. It is translated as CASSTSGQGDQETQYF.

This chain connects TRBV11-2 to TRBJ2-7; 7 positions agree with TRBD1. The CDR3 spans 14 residues. Trimming took 5 bases from V and 0 from J; bases not matched to a gene: 4. CDR1 and CDR2 (germline): SGHAT, FQNNGV. The CDR3 sequence: CASSQRQGSYEQYF. The CDR3 DNA follows: TGTGCCAGCAGCCAGCGACAGGGCTCCTACGAGCAGTACTTC. The full variable domain, rest sourced from reference TRBV11-2 and TRBJ2-7, is EAGVAQSPRYKIIEKRQSVAFWCNPISGHATLYWYQQILGQGPKLLIQFQNNGVVDDSQLPKDRFSAERLKGVDSTLKIQPAKLEDSAVYLCASSQRQGSYEQYFGPGTRLTVT.

The rearrangement joins TRBV21-1 to TRBJ1-1; the D call of TRBD1 is as the table states it, not checked on the DNA. TRBV21-1 is a recognized pseudogene. The CDR3 length is 12 residues. CDR3 sequence: CARGGQNTEAFF. CDR3 in DNA: TGTGCCAGGGGTGGACAGAACACTGAAGCTTTCTTT.

V gene TRBV25-1 combines with J gene TRBJ1-2; D call uncertain. The CDR3 extends over 14 amino acids. The germline V gene has CDR1 MGHDK and CDR2 SYGVNS. Between the trimmed V and J ends, which lost 1 base and 8 bases, there was a span of 14 bases. In DNA, the CDR3 is TGTGCCAGCAGTGAATTCGTGGCTGGTGGGGGCTACACCTTC. This encodes CASSEFVAGGGYTF.

This clone was seen a few times. The genes are TRBV7-2 and TRBJ1-6; D is undetermined. V was trimmed by 5 bases and J by 5 bases, leaving 4 bases between them. CDR3 length equals 12 residues. Germline V gives CDR1 SGHTA, CDR2 FQGNSA. DNA of the CDR3: TGTGCCAGCAGCCTTAATAATTCACCCCTCCACTTT. It encodes CASSLNNSPLHF.

The chain is built from TRBV24-1 and TRBJ2-3, with D possibly called TRBD1 or TRBD2 (5 bases each). Germline V gene lookup returns CDR1 KGHDR and CDR2 SFDVKD. The V end was cut by 0 bases, the J end by 6 bases, with 12 bases between. The CDR3 contains 15 residues. In DNA, the CDR3 is TGTGCCACCAGTGATTTGGGGGGTCGGCCCGATACGCAGTATTTT. As protein: CATSDLGGRPDTQYF.

The chain has TRBV3-1 (or the pseudogene TRBV3-2) and TRBJ2-1; 11 bases line up with TRBD2. CDR1 and CDR2 (germline): LGHDT, YNNKEL (reference sequence). The V gene end was trimmed by 4 bases and the J gene end by 5 bases; junction bases not matched to a gene: 4. CDR3 length: 15 amino acids. CDR3 sequence reads: CASSLLAGGNNEQFF. The DNA of the CDR3 is TGTGCCAGCAGCCTTCTAGCGGGAGGAAACAATGAGCAGTTCTTC.

The rearrangement joins TRBV7-2 to TRBJ1-1, with D hard to call. The CDR3 has 15 amino acids. Between the trimmed V and J ends, which lost 1 base and 1 base, there was a span of 10 bases. CDR1 is SGHTA and CDR2 is FQGNSA in the germline V gene. The CDR3: CASSLVVKPNTEAFF. The CDR3 DNA follows: TGTGCCAGCAGCTTAGTCGTCAAGCCGAACACTGAAGCTTTCTTT.

Here the CDR3 DNA reads TGTGCCAGCAGGAGTGGTATTGGGGTTGGGGCTTTCTTT. Protein: CASRSGIGVGAFF. The V call is TRBV2, the J call TRBJ1-1, with D uncertain. The germline V and J ends were trimmed by 6 bases and 11 bases, with 19 bases remaining between them. Germline V gives CDR1 SNHLY, CDR2 FYNNEI. There are 13 residues in the CDR3.

The rearrangement joins TRBV20-1 to TRBJ2-5; D remains unclear. The germline V gene has CDR1 DFQATT and CDR2 SNEGSKA (reference sequence). V was cut by 6 bases and J by 5 bases, with 10 bases left in between. This CDR3 contains 11 residues. Written as DNA, the CDR3 is TGCAGTGCCTGGAGTCAGGAGACCCAGTACTTC. It yields the protein CSAWSQETQYF.

This chain connects TRBV24-1 to TRBJ2-5; TRBD2 is a possible D gene (5 bases). The CDR3 spans 14 residues. The germline gives CDR1 KGHDR, CDR2 SFDVKD. The ends were cut back, 7 bases at V and 4 bases at J, with 15 bases in the middle. The CDR3 protein is CATSELAEAETQYF. As DNA, the CDR3 is TGTGCCACCAGCGAGCTAGCCGAGGCAGAGACCCAGTACTTC.

The chain recombines TRBV3-1 (or the pseudogene TRBV3-2) with TRBJ2-1; D may correspond to TRBD1 or TRBD2 (5 bases each). The CDR3 sequence is 13 residues long. From germline, CDR1 is LGHDT and CDR2 YNNKEL (reference sequence). The V end was cut by 3 bases, the J end by 13 bases, with 16 bases between. The CDR3 region has the DNA TGTGCCAGCAGCCAGACCCCCGGGACGGACCAGTTCTTC. It encodes CASSQTPGTDQFF.

The J gene is TRBJ2-1, the V gene TRBV19, with 11 positions matching TRBD1. Germline loops: CDR1 LNHDA, CDR2 SQIVND (reference sequence). The CDR3 is 15 amino acids. J was trimmed by 6 bases and V by 4 bases; bases with no gene match: 5. CDR3 protein: CASSKIGTGGNEQFF. The CDR3, as DNA: TGTGCCAGTAGTAAAATCGGGACAGGGGGCAATGAGCAGTTCTTC.

The rearrangement links TRBV5-1 to TRBJ2-1; D is unclear. CDR3 length: 16 amino acids. Germline values: CDR1 SGHRS, CDR2 YFSETQ. V shed 4 bases and J shed 6 bases, with 20 bases lying between them. Here the CDR3 reads CASSPGPLNSRNEQFF. The CDR3 nucleotides read TGCGCCAGCAGCCCGGGTCCCCTTAATTCACGCAATGAGCAGTTCTTC.

This clone is a singleton in its sample. CDR3 sequence reads: CAWSELAGETQYF. The CDR3 DNA reads TGTGCCTGGAGTGAACTAGCTGGAGAGACCCAGTACTTC. V usage is TRBV30 and J usage is TRBJ2-5; D perhaps matches TRBD2 (6 bases). The V end was cut by 1 base, the J end by 4 bases, with 10 bases between. CDR1 and CDR2 (germline): GTSNPN, SVGIG (reference sequence). CDR3 length: 13 residues.

V and J are TRBV18 and TRBJ1-1; D not resolved. Trimming left V 1 base short and J 2 bases short, with 14 bases between. The CDR3 loop spans 16 amino acids. Germline CDR1 and CDR2: KGHSH and LQKENI. The CDR3 reads CASSPRSNTINTEAFF. Written as DNA, the CDR3 is TGTGCCAGCTCACCACGAAGTAACACGATTAACACTGAAGCTTTCTTT.

This sequence joins TRBV10-3 and TRBJ2-7; 7 bases match TRBD1. The trim removed 0 bases at V and 4 bases at J, leaving 9 bases unmatched. This CDR3 contains 16 residues. Germline V gene lookup returns CDR1 ENHRY and CDR2 SYGVKD. The CDR3, as DNA: TGTGCCATCAGTGAGTCATTGTCGTCAGGGGGATACGAGCAGTACTTC. Protein: CAISESLSSGGYEQYF.

This clone was detected once. This sample also contains other DNA sequences that code for the same CDR3. This chain uses TRBV3-1 (or the pseudogene TRBV3-2) with TRBJ2-1; D remains ambiguous. The V end lost 0 bases, the J end lost 10 bases, and 4 bases lay between the germline ends. In germline, CDR1 is LGHDT, CDR2 YNNKEL (reference sequence). This CDR3 contains 11 residues. CDR3 residues: CASSQDQEQFF. CDR3 nucleotide sequence: TGTGCCAGCAGCCAAGATCAGGAGCAGTTCTTC.

The V call is TRBV19, the J call TRBJ1-5; D might be TRBD1 (5 bases). The CDR3 sequence is 14 residues long. Germline values: CDR1 LNHDA, CDR2 SQIVND (reference sequence). V was shortened by 8 bases and J by 6 bases, with 17 bases between the two germline ends. CDR3 residues: CASSRVRERQPQHF. The CDR3 DNA sequence: TGTGCCAGTTCTCGTGTCAGGGAACGTCAGCCCCAGCATTTT.

This sequence joins TRBV4-3 and TRBJ2-1; possibly TRBD1 or TRBD2 for D (5 bases each). Germline CDR1 is LGHNA and CDR2 is YSLEER. Trimming stripped 1 base from V and 5 bases from J, with 15 bases between. CDR3 length: 16 residues. This chain's CDR3 is CASSQGDRRRDNEQFF. The CDR3 DNA reads TGCGCCAGCAGCCAAGGGGACCGCAGGAGAGACAATGAGCAGTTCTTC.

The chain carries TRBV7-2 and TRBJ2-3; D unresolved. V was shortened by 5 bases and J by 4 bases, with 7 bases between the two germline ends. Germline lookup yields CDR1 SGHTA and CDR2 FQGNSA. This CDR3 contains 12 residues. CDR3 loop: CASSRPPDTQYF. Written as DNA, the CDR3 is TGTGCCAGCAGCCGCCCCCCAGATACGCAGTATTTT.

The rearrangement links TRBV30 to TRBJ2-5, with D uncertain. The CDR3 length is 12 residues. CDR1 is GTSNPN and CDR2 is SVGIG in the germline V gene (reference sequence). Trimming took 8 bases from V and 5 from J, leaving 15 bases between them. The CDR3 sequence: CALGLGGETQYF. The CDR3 DNA reads as TGTGCCCTAGGGTTAGGTGGGGAGACCCAGTACTTC.

J is TRBJ2-1 and V is TRBV6-5; D perhaps matches TRBD1 (5 bases). Trimming left V 2 bases short and J 3 bases short, with 14 bases between. Looked up from germline, CDR1 is MNHEY and CDR2 is SVGAGI. CDR3 length: 16 amino acids. CDR3 in amino acids: CASSYVIGDLYNEQFF. CDR3 sequence (DNA): TGTGCCAGCAGTTACGTCATAGGGGATCTCTACAATGAGCAGTTCTTC.

V is TRBV5-6 and J is TRBJ2-2; D gene uncertain. The V gene lost 2 bases and the J gene lost 7 bases, with 15 bases spanning the gap. CDR3 length: 15 amino acids. The germline CDR1 and CDR2 sequences are SGHDT and YYEEEE. The CDR3 spells CASSFIDVGSGELFF. The DNA for the CDR3 is TGTGCCAGCAGCTTTATCGACGTGGGTAGCGGGGAGCTGTTTTTT.

This sequence joins TRBV6-5 and TRBJ2-5, with 10 bases lining up with TRBD2. The CDR3 spans 16 residues. V shed 2 bases, J shed 6 bases, and the junction held 9 bases outside the gene matches. The germline V gene has CDR1 MNHEY and CDR2 SVGAGI. The CDR3 region has the DNA TGTGCCAGCAGTTACGGGGCTAGCGGGAGTTTACAGACCCAGTACTTC. Protein: CASSYGASGSLQTQYF.

This chain uses TRBV28 with TRBJ1-2; 8 nucleotides agree with TRBD1. Trimming at V came to 6 bases and at J to 12 bases, leaving 15 bases not matched to a gene. The germline V gene encodes CDR1 MDHEN and CDR2 SYDVKM. CDR3 length: 14 amino acids. As DNA, the CDR3 is TGTGCCAGCAGCCTCTCGGACAGGGTGGGGAGAGACACCTTC. This codes for CASSLSDRVGRDTF.